Listed here is a single T cell receptor beta chain. Its target is not known. Construction of TCR beta libraries relied on iRepertoire HTBI primers and on Arm-PCR targeting CDR3 regions. In the original processing: Samples jointly harbored fewer than 70 TRBV and approximately 15 TRBJ segments. From the multiplex PCR reads, TCRdb called clonotypes with MiXCR, one entry per CDR3 protein. TCRdb, not the authors, supplied the V and J calls. In the table there are over 400,000 distinct CDR3 sequences, 11% to 15% of which are singletons. This record belongs to a study of regulatory T cells in long-lasting Graves disease. Study results and caveats: Only a small sample size was used, which may have cut accuracy.

Time point: newly diagnosed GD, antithyroid drugs for less than 3 months. Isolated PBMC RNA provided the starting material for the TCR library. V was clipped by 4 bases and J by 3 bases, with 16 bases between them. From germline, CDR1 is SGHTA and CDR2 FQGTGA. This CDR3 has 16 residues. This same sample was also taken into another study, of T cells in Graves' hyperthyroidism and ophthalmopathy. This second study says: Diagnoses used clinical symptoms, serum thyroxine and TRAb, thyroid ultrasound and orbital computed tomography.

Sequenced material: peripheral blood mononuclear cells (PBMCs), taken at new diagnosis, from a patient treated with antithyroid drugs. The rearrangement uses TRBV7-3 and TRBJ2-1; D gene ambiguous. This clonotype was obtained from a woman aged 45-59 years with Graves disease. The CDR3 sequence is CASSSYLGSGYNEQFF. The CDR3 nucleotides are TGTGCCAGCAGCTCCTATTTGGGGTCGGGCTACAATGAGCAGTTCTTC. The full variable domain, with the rest looked up from reference TRBV7-3 and TRBJ2-1, is GAGVSQTPSNKVTEKGKYVELRCDPISGHTALYWYRQSLGQGPEFLIYFQGTGAADDSGLPNDRFFAVRPEGSVSTLKIQRTERGDSAVYLCASSSYLGSGYNEQFFGPGTRLTVL.